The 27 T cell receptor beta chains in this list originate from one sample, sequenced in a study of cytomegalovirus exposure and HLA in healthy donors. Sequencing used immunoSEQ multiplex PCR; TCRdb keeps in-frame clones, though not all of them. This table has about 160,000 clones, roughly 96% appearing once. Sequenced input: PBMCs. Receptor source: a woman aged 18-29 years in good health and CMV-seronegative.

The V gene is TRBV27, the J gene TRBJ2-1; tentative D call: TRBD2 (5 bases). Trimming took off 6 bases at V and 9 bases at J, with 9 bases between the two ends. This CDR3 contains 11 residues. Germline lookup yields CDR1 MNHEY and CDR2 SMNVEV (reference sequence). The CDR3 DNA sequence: TGTGCCAGCAGCACTAGAGGTGAGCAGTTCTTC. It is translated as CASSTRGEQFF.

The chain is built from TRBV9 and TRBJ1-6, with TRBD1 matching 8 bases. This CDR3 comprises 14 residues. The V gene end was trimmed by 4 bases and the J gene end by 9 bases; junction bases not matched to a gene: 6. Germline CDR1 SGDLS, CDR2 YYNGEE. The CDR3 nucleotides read TGTGCCAGCAGCTCCGACAGGGGAGGTTCACCCCTCCACTTT. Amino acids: CASSSDRGGSPLHF.

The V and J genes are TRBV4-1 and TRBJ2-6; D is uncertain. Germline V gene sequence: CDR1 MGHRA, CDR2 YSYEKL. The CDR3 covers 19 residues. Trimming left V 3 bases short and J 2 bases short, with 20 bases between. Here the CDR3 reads CASSHQVLPVFPGANVLTF. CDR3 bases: TGCGCCAGCAGCCACCAGGTTCTACCCGTTTTCCCTGGGGCCAACGTCCTGACTTTC.

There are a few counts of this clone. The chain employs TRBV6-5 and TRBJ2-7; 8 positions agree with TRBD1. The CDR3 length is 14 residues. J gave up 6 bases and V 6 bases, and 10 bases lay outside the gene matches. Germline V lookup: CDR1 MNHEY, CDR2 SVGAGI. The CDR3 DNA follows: TGTGCCAGCAGGATCCTAGGACAGGGCGGCGAGCAGTACTTC. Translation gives CASRILGQGGEQYF.

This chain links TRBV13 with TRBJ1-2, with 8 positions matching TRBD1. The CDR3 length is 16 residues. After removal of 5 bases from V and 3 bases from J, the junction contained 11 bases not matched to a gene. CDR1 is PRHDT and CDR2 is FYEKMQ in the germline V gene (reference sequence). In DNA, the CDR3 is TGTGCCAGCAGCGCAAAAGGGACGGACAGGGACTATGGCTACACCTTC. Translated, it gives CASSAKGTDRDYGYTF.

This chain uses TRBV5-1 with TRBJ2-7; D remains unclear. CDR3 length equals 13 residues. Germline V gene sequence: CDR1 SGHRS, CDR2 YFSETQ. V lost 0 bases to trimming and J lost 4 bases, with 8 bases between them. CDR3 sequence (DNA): TGCGCCAGCAGCTTGGCTCCCGGGTACGAGCAGTACTTC. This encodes CASSLAPGYEQYF.

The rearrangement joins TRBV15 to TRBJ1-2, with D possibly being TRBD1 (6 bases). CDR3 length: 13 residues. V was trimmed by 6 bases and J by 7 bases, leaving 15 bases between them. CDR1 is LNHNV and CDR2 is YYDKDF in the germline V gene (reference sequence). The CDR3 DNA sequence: TGTGCCACCAGAGGGACAAGGCGAAGTGGCTACACCTTC. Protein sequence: CATRGTRRSGYTF.

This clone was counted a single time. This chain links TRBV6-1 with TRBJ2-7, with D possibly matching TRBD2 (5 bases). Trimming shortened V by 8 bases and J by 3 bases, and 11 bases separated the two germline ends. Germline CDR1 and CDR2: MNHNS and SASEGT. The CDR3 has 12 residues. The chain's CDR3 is CASQVDYYEQYF. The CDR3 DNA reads TGTGCCAGCCAGGTCGACTACTACGAGCAGTACTTC.

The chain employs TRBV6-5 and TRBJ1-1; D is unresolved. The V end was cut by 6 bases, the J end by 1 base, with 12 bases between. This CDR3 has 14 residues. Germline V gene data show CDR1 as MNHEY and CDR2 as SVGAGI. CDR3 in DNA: TGTGCCAGCAGCCCCGGACGGGAGAACACTGAAGCTTTCTTT. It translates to CASSPGRENTEAFF.

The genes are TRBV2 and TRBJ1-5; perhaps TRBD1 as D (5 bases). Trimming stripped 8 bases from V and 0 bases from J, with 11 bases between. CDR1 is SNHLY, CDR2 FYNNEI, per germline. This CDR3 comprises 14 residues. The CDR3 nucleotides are TGTGCCAGCTGGGACGGGGGTAGCAATCAGCCCCAGCATTTT. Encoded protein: CASWDGGSNQPQHF.

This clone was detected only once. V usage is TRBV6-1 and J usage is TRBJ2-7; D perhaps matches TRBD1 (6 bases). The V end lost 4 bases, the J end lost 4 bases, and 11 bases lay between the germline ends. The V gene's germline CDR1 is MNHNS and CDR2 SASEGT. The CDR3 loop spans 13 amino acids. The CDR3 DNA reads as TGTGCCAGCAGTGTAGTAACAGGGTACGAGCAGTACTTC. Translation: CASSVVTGYEQYF.

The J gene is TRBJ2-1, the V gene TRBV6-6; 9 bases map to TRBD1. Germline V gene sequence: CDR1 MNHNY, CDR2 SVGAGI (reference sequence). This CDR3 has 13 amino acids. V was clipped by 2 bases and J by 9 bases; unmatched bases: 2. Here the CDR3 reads CASSYGTGTEQFF. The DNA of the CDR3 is TGTGCCAGCAGTTACGGGACAGGGACTGAGCAGTTCTTC.

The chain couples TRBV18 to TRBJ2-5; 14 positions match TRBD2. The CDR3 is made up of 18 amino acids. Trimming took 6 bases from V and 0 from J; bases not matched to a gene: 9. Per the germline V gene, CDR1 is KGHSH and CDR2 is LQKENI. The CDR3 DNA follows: TGTGCCAGCTCCCAAGGACTAGCGGGGGGACCCAACCAAGAGACCCAGTACTTC. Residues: CASSQGLAGGPNQETQYF.

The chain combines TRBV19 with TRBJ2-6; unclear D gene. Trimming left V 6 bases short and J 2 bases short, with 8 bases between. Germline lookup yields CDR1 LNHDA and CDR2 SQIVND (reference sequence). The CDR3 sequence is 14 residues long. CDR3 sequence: CASSPDPGANVLTF. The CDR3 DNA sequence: TGTGCCAGTAGCCCAGATCCTGGGGCCAACGTCCTGACTTTC. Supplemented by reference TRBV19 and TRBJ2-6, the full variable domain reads DGGITQSPKYLFRKEGQNVTLSCEQNLNHDAMYWYRQDPGQGLRLIYYSQIVNDFQKGDIAEGYSVSREKKESFPLTVTSAQKNPTAFYLCASSPDPGANVLTFGAGSRLTVL.

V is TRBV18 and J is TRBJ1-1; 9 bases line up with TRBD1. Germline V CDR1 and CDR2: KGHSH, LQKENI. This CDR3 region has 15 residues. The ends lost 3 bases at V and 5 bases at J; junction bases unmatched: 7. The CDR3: CASSPRTGEGTEAFF. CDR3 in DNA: TGTGCCAGCTCACCGCGGACAGGGGAGGGAACTGAAGCTTTCTTT.

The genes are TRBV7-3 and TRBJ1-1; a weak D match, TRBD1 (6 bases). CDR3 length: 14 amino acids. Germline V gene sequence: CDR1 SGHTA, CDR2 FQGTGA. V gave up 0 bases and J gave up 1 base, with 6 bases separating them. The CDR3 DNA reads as TGTGCCAGCAGCTTAACGGGACAGAACACTGAAGCTTTCTTT. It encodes CASSLTGQNTEAFF.

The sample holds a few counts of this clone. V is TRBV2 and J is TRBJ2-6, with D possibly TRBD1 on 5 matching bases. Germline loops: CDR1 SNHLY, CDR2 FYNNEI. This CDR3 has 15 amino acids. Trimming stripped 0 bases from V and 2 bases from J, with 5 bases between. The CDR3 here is CASSEAGAGANVLTF. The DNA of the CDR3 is TGTGCCAGCAGTGAAGCAGGGGCTGGGGCCAACGTCCTGACTTTC.

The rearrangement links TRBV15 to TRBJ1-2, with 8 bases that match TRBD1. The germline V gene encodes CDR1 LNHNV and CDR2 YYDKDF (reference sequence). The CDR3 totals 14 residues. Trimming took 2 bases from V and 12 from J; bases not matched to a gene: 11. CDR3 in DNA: TGTGCCACCAGCAGATTGGTAGGGACAGGAGGAAACACCTTC. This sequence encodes CATSRLVGTGGNTF.

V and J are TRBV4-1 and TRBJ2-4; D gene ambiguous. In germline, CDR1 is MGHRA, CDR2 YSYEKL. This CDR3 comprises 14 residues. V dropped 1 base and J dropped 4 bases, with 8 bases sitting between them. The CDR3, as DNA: TGCGCCAGCAGCCAAGTTCGAGATAAAAACATTCAGTACTTC. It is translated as CASSQVRDKNIQYF.

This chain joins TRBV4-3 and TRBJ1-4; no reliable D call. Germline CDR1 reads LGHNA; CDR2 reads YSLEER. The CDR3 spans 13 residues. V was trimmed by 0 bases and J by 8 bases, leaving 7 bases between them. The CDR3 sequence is CASSQDGGEKLFF. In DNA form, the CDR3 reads TGCGCCAGCAGCCAAGATGGCGGCGAAAAACTGTTTTTT.

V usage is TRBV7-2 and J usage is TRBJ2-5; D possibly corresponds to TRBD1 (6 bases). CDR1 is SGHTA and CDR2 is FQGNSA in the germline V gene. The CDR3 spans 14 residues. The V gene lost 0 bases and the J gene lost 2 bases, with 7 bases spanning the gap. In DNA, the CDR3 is TGTGCCAGCAGCTTAGCGGGACAACAAGAGACCCAGTACTTC. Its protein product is CASSLAGQQETQYF.

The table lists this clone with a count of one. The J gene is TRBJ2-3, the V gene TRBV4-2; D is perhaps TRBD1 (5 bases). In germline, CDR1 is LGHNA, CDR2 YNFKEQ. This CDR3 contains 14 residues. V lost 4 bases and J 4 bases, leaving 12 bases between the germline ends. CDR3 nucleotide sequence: TGTGCCAGCAGCCCCGTTGGGGCCTCAGATACGCAGTATTTT. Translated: CASSPVGASDTQYF.

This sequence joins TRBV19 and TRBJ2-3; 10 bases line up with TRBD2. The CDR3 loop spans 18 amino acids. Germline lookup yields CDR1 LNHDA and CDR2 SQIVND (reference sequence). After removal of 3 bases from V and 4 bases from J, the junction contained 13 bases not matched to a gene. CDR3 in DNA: TGTGCCAGTAGTATGGTTGGTGCTAGCGGGGGTGTGGCAGATACGCAGTATTTT. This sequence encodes CASSMVGASGGVADTQYF.

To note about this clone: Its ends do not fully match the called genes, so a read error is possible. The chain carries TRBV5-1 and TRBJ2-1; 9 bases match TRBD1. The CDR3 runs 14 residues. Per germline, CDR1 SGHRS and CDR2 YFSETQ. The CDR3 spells CASSLGTGLVGGVF. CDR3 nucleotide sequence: TGCGCCAGCAGCTTAGGGACAGGGTTGGTGGGGGGTGTCTTC.

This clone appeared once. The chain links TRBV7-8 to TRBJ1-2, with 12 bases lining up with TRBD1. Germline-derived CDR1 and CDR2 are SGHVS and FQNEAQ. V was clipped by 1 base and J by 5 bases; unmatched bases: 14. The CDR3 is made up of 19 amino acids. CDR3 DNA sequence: TGTGCCAGCAGCTTAGGTGGTCGGGACAGGGGGCGTCTTTGGTATGGCTACACCTTC. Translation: CASSLGGRDRGRLWYGYTF.

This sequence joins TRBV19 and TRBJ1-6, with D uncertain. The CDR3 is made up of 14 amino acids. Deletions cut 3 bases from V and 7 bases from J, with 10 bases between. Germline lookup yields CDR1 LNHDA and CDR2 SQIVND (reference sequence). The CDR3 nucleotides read TGTGCCAGTAGTATCGGGAGAGAAAATTCACCCCTCCACTTT. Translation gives CASSIGRENSPLHF.

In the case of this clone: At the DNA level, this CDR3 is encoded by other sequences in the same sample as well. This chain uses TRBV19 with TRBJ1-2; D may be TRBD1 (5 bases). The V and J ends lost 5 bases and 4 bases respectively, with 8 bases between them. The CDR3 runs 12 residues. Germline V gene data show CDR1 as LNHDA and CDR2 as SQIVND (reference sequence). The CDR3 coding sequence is TGTGCCAGTAGTTTGGGGGGCTATGGCTACACCTTC. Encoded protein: CASSLGGYGYTF.